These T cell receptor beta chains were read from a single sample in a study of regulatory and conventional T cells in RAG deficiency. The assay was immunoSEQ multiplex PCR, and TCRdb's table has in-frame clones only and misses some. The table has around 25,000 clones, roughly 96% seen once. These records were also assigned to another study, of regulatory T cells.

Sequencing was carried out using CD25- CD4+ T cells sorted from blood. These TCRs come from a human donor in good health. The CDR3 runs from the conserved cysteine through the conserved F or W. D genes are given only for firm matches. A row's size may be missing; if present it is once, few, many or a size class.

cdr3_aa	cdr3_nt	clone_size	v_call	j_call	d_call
CASSFPQLNGYTF	TGTGCCAGCAGTTTTCCCCAACTGAATGGCTACACCTTC	-	TRBV28	TRBJ1-2	-
CASMGQARGTNEQFF	TGTGCCAGCATGGGACAGGCAAGGGGGACCAATGAGCAGTTCTTC	-	TRBV27	TRBJ2-1	TRBD1
CATSFTPNYGYTF	TGTGCCACCAGCTTTACTCCTAACTATGGCTACACCTTC	-	TRBV15	TRBJ1-2	-
CASSQGSGGTPSRQYF	TGCGCCAGCAGCCAAGGTTCCGGGGGTACCCCGAGTCGGCAGTACTTC	-	TRBV4-3	TRBJ2-7	-
CASSGGLAGGRGGELFF	TGCGCCAGCAGCGGAGGACTAGCGGGGGGGCGTGGCGGGGAGCTGTTTTTT	-	TRBV5-1	TRBJ2-2	TRBD2
CASNKLAGGRDEQFF	TGTGCCAGCAATAAGCTAGCGGGGGGGCGGGATGAGCAGTTCTTC	once	TRBV2	TRBJ2-1	TRBD2
CASSLEVGRGNTIYF	TGTGCCAGCAGCTTAGAGGTCGGCAGGGGTAACACCATATATTTT	-	TRBV7-9	TRBJ1-3	-
CASSVYRGAQYF	TGTGCCAGCAGTGTATATCGAGGAGCCCAGTACTTC	-	TRBV2	TRBJ2-5	-
CASSLNQGQPQHF	TGCGCCAGCAGCTTGAATCAGGGTCAGCCCCAGCATTTT	-	TRBV5-1	TRBJ1-5	-
CASSTFSTEGGNQPQHF	TGTGCCAGCAGCACTTTCTCAACCGAGGGTGGTAATCAGCCCCAGCATTTT	-	TRBV27	TRBJ1-5	-
CASSRHNRVGTDTQYF	TGTGCCAGCAGCCGACATAACAGGGTGGGCACAGATACGCAGTATTTT	once	TRBV14	TRBJ2-3	-
CASSLAGWGDQPQHF	TGTGCCAGCAGCTTAGCGGGGTGGGGGGATCAGCCCCAGCATTTT	-	TRBV7-2	TRBJ1-5	-
CASSTSGQGYGYTF	TGTGCCAGTAGTACCTCGGGACAGGGCTATGGCTACACCTTC	-	TRBV19	TRBJ1-2	TRBD1
CASSRPDRRSPLHF	TGTGCCAGCAGCAGACCCGACAGACGATCACCCCTCCACTTT	-	TRBV21-1	TRBJ1-6	-
CASTPLLSGTQYF	TGTGCCAGCACCCCCTTACTCTCGGGTACCCAGTACTTC	-	TRBV5-5	TRBJ2-5	-
CASSLVRRNSPLHF	TGTGCCAGCAGTTTGGTACGCAGGAATTCCCCCCTCCACTTT	-	TRBV28	TRBJ1-6	-
CASSKEGGRGAFF	TGTGCCAGCAGCAAGGAGGGAGGGAGAGGAGCTTTCTTT	-	TRBV21-1	TRBJ1-1	-
CASSPRQGNTGELFF	TGTGCCAGCAGTCCGAGGCAGGGAAATACCGGGGAGCTGTTTTTT	-	TRBV25-1	TRBJ2-2	-
CASSATGNQPQHF	TGTGCCAGCAGTGCGACAGGCAATCAGCCCCAGCATTTT	-	TRBV6-6	TRBJ1-5	-
CASSLGQISSYNSPLHF	TGTGCCAGCAGCTTGGGACAGATAAGCTCCTATAATTCACCCCTCCACTTT	-	TRBV5-4	TRBJ1-6	-
CASSQDLWEAGTTFYGYTF	TGCGCCAGCAGCCAAGATCTGTGGGAGGCAGGGACTACTTTCTATGGCTACACCTTC	-	TRBV4-1	TRBJ1-2	-
CAWSAGDGYTF	TGTGCCTGGAGTGCCGGGGATGGCTACACCTTC	-	TRBV30	TRBJ1-2	-
CASSLLGGYAGANVLTF	TGTGCCAGTAGTCTACTAGGGGGCTACGCTGGGGCCAACGTCCTGACTTTC	-	TRBV19	TRBJ2-6	TRBD1
CASSLAGGLAGVHYSYNEQFF	TGCGCCAGCAGCTTGGCCGGGGGACTAGCGGGGGTCCACTACTCCTACAATGAGCAGTTCTTC	-	TRBV5-1	TRBJ2-1	TRBD2
CASSYSTGNQPQHF	TGTGCCAGCAGTTACTCGACAGGCAATCAGCCCCAGCATTTT	-	TRBV6-5	TRBJ1-5	-
CAISEWTDSYEQYF	TGTGCCATCAGTGAGTGGACAGACTCCTACGAGCAGTACTTC	-	TRBV10-3	TRBJ2-7	-
CASSSPPTGANYGYTF	TGTGCCAGCAGTTCTCCACCGACAGGGGCGAACTATGGCTACACCTTC	-	TRBV5-4	TRBJ1-2	TRBD1
CASSEALLRTGPRHNEQFF	TGTGCCAGCAGTGAAGCGCTCCTTCGAACAGGGCCCAGGCACAATGAGCAGTTCTTC	once	TRBV2	TRBJ2-1	-